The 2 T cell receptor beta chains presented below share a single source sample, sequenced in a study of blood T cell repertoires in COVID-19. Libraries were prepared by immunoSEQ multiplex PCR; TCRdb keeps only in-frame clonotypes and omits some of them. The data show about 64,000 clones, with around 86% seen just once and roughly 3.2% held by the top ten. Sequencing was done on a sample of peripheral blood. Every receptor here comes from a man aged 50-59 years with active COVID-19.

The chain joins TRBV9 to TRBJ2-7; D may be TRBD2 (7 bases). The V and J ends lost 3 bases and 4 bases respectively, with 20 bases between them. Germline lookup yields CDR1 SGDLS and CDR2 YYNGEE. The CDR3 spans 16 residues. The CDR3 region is CASSAPVGGREYEQYF. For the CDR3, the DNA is TGTGCCAGCAGCGCCCCGGTCGGGGGGCGCGAGTACGAGCAGTACTTC.

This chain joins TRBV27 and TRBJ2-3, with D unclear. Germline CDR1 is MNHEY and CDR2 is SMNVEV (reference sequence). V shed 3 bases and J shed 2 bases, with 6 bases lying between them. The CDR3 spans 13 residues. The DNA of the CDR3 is TGTGCCAGCAGTTTGCCCTACACAGATACGCAGTATTTT. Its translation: CASSLPYTDTQYF.